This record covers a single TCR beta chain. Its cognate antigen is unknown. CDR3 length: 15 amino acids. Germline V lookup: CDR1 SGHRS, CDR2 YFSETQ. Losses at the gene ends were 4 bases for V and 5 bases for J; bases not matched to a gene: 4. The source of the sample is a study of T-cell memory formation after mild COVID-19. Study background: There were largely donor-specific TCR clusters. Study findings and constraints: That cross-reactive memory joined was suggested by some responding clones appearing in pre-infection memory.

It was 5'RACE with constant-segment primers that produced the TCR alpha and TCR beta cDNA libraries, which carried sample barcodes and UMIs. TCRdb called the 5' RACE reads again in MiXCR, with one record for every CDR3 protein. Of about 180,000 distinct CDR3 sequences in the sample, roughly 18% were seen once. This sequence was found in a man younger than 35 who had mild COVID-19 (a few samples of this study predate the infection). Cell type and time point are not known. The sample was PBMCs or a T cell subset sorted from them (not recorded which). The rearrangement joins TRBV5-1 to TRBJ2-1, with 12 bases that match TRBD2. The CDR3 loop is CASSIRTSGNNEQFF. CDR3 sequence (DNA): TGCGCCAGCAGCATCAGGACTAGCGGGAACAATGAGCAGTTCTTC.